These 19 T cell receptor beta chains originate from one sample sequenced in a study of post-analysis software for immune sequencing data. Built from TCR beta cDNA, the libraries had unique molecular identifiers in them. TCRdb used MiXCR to reprocess the PCR reads, holding one entry per CDR3 protein. The sample yields around 770,000 distinct CDR3 sequences, under 60% seen once. Their target antigens are unknown. Study-level findings and limits: In patients, about 5 TRBV segments were more frequent than in controls, with TRBV5-6, TRBV5-1 and TRBV20-1 among them.

Sequences were obtained from blood. These receptors all stem from a girl aged 10 to 17 with multiple sclerosis.

There are a few counts of this clonotype. The V gene is TRBV13, the J gene TRBJ2-7; D unclear. The germline CDR1 and CDR2 sequences are PRHDT and FYEKMQ (reference sequence). V lost 5 bases to trimming and J lost 2 bases, with 13 bases between them. The CDR3 consists of 14 residues. Written as DNA, the CDR3 is TGTGCCAGCAGCCATAGGACCTCAACCTACGAGCAGTACTTC. This gives the protein CASSHRTSTYEQYF.

In its sample, this clonotype was seen a few times. This chain uses TRBV29-1 with TRBJ2-7, with 8 bases that match TRBD1. V trimming: 6 bases; J trimming: 0 bases; junction bases outside the gene matches: 4. The CDR3 runs 13 residues. Germline V gene sequence: CDR1 SQVTM, CDR2 ANQGSEA. CDR3 nucleotides: TGCAGCGTGAATCAGGGGGCCTCCTACGAGCAGTACTTC. Protein: CSVNQGASYEQYF.

The CDR3 DNA is TGTGCCAGCAGCGTCGGACACGGGCGGACAGATACGCAGTATTTT. Translated: CASSVGHGRTDTQYF. V usage is TRBV9 and J usage is TRBJ2-3; D may be TRBD1 (5 bases). Germline CDR1 and CDR2: SGDLS and YYNGEE. The germline V and J ends were trimmed by 2 bases and 3 bases, with 13 bases remaining between them. The CDR3 has 15 amino acids.

This clonotype has just a few counts. The chain carries TRBV11-1 and TRBJ2-7; 9 nucleotides agree with TRBD2. The CDR3 runs 16 residues. V lost 3 bases, J lost 3 bases, and 9 bases stayed unmatched. Germline CDR1 is SGHAT and CDR2 is FQDESV (reference sequence). In DNA form, the CDR3 reads TGTGCCAGCAGCTTGTCTAGCGGGACACCCCGCTACGAGCAGTACTTC. Amino acid sequence: CASSLSSGTPRYEQYF.

Points on this clonotype: A junction boundary mismatches the germline segment, possibly from a read error. V and J are TRBV28 and TRBJ2-7; 7 nucleotides agree with TRBD1. Germline V gene data show CDR1 as MDHEN and CDR2 as SYDVKM. CDR3 length: 15 residues. This chain's CDR3 is CTSSVDEGGPSEQYF. The DNA of the CDR3 is TGTACCAGCAGCGTCGACGAAGGGGGCCCCTCCGAGCAGTACTTC. The whole variable domain, remainder taken from reference TRBV28 and TRBJ2-7, is DVKVTQSSRYLVKRTGEKVFLECVQDMDHENMFWYRQDPGLGLRLIYFSYDVKMKEKGDIPEGYSVSREKKERFSLILESASTNQTSMYLCTSSVDEGGPSEQYFGPGTRLTVT.

This clonotype was seen once. The chain combines TRBV30 with TRBJ1-2, with a possible D match to TRBD1 (6 bases). The CDR3 runs 11 residues. V was clipped by 5 bases and J by 4 bases, with 8 bases between them. CDR1 GTSNPN and CDR2 SVGIG come from the germline V gene (reference sequence). This chain's CDR3 is CAWSDSYGYTF. The CDR3 region has the DNA TGTGCCTGGTCGGACAGCTATGGCTACACCTTC.

V is TRBV7-9 and J is TRBJ2-1; maybe TRBD2 (6 bases). The germline gives CDR1 SEHNR, CDR2 FQNEAQ (reference sequence). The CDR3 covers 14 residues. Deletions cut 11 bases from V and 4 bases from J, with 18 bases between. The CDR3 nucleotides are TGTGCCCTGGGAGGCCTAACGGGGTACAATGAGCAGTTCTTC. It is translated as CALGGLTGYNEQFF.

The sample holds a few counts of this clonotype. This chain connects TRBV9 to TRBJ2-3; D gene uncertain. V gave up 1 base and J gave up 3 bases, with 6 bases separating them. The V gene's germline CDR1 is SGDLS and CDR2 YYNGEE. CDR3 length: 13 residues. The CDR3 is CASSVSFTDTQYF. The CDR3 DNA is TGTGCCAGCAGCGTATCCTTTACAGATACGCAGTATTTT.

This clonotype was detected only a few times. The chain has TRBV18 and TRBJ2-1; TRBD1 matches 8 bases. The germline V gene has CDR1 KGHSH and CDR2 LQKENI. This CDR3 spans 14 amino acids. V shed 3 bases and J 7 bases; nucleotides not matched to a gene: 5. The DNA of the CDR3 is TGTGCCAGCTCACCGACAGGGGCCGGGAATGAGCAGTTCTTC. It yields the protein CASSPTGAGNEQFF.

V gene TRBV7-3 combines with J gene TRBJ2-3; D unresolved. Per germline, CDR1 SGHTA and CDR2 FQGTGA. The CDR3 loop spans 14 amino acids. V was pared by 2 bases and J by 2 bases, with 8 bases between. For the CDR3, the DNA is TGTGCCAGCAGCTTAGGGCACAACACAGATACGCAGTATTTT. Translation: CASSLGHNTDTQYF.

The genes are TRBV18 and TRBJ2-5, with no clear D. This CDR3 is built from 20 residues. Germline CDR1 and CDR2: KGHSH and LQKENI. V was pared by 0 bases and J by 2 bases, with 25 bases between. Here the CDR3 DNA reads TGTGCCAGCTCACCACCTAAAGGAATGGTGGGGTCAGATCCGCAAGAGACCCAGTACTTC. Translated: CASSPPKGMVGSDPQETQYF.

The chain carries TRBV24-1 and TRBJ1-5, with a possible D match to TRBD1 (6 bases). V was cut by 5 bases and J by 6 bases, with 10 bases left in between. Germline V gene lookup returns CDR1 KGHDR and CDR2 SFDVKD. The CDR3 covers 13 residues. The CDR3 region has the DNA TGTGCCACCAGTGTTAAGGGGGGTCAGCCCCAGCATTTT. As protein: CATSVKGGQPQHF.

The chain carries TRBV9 and TRBJ2-3; the D is unclear. V was clipped by 4 bases and J by 4 bases, with 10 bases between them. The germline gives CDR1 SGDLS, CDR2 YYNGEE. The CDR3 consists of 13 residues. CDR3: CASSSTDADTQYF. CDR3 bases: TGTGCCAGCAGCTCGACGGACGCAGATACGCAGTATTTT.

This clonotype was picked up one time. A much larger clone sits a single nucleotide away, making a read error possible. The chain is built from TRBV15 and TRBJ2-1, with D tentatively TRBD2 (6 bases). The germline V and J ends were trimmed by 5 bases and 6 bases, with 14 bases remaining between them. Germline assignment: CDR1 LNHNV and CDR2 YYDKDF (reference sequence). This CDR3 is 14 amino acids long. CDR3 protein: CATSGGVVRNEQFF. DNA for the CDR3: TGTGCCACCAGCGGAGGGGTCGTACGCAATGAGCAGTTCTTC.

The J gene is TRBJ2-5, the V gene TRBV2; 8 positions match TRBD2. The CDR3 extends over 14 amino acids. J was trimmed by 4 bases and V by 7 bases; bases with no gene match: 8. Germline values: CDR1 SNHLY, CDR2 FYNNEI. CDR3 DNA sequence: TGTGCCAGCACTCGGGGACTAGGGGGAGAGACCCAGTACTTC. Its translation is CASTRGLGGETQYF. Together with reference TRBV2 and TRBJ2-5, the CDR3 gives the full variable domain: EPEVTQTPSHQVTQMGQEVILRCVPISNHLYFYWYRQILGQKVEFLVSFYNNEISEKSEIFDDQFSVERPDGSNFTLKIRSTKLEDSAMYFCASTRGLGGETQYFGPGTRLLVL.

This clonotype was seen just once. This chain uses TRBV20-1 with TRBJ2-1, with 7 nucleotides matching TRBD2. The CDR3 runs 17 residues. V lost 6 bases and J lost 5; bases outside the gene matches: 19. Germline CDR1 reads DFQATT; CDR2 reads SNEGSKA (reference sequence). Here the CDR3 DNA reads TGCAGTGCCCCGAAAGGGGTAGCGGGCAGTGATGACAATGAGCAGTTCTTC. It specifies CSAPKGVAGSDDNEQFF.

In its sample, this clonotype was seen a few times. The chain recombines TRBV5-1 with TRBJ2-3, with TRBD1 matching 9 bases. Trimming at V came to 4 bases and at J to 6 bases, leaving 3 bases not matched to a gene. The length of the CDR3 is 13 residues. CDR1 and CDR2 from the germline V gene are SGHRS and YFSETQ. Here the CDR3 DNA reads TGCGCCAGCAGCACAGGACAGGGGGATACGCAGTATTTT. It is translated as CASSTGQGDTQYF.

This clonotype occurred a few times. V and J are TRBV20-1 and TRBJ2-1; TRBD2 aligns across 10 bases. Germline V lookup: CDR1 DFQATT, CDR2 SNEGSKA (reference sequence). The V gene end was trimmed by 5 bases and the J gene end by 8 bases; junction bases not matched to a gene: 9. This CDR3 contains 14 residues. This chain's CDR3 is CSAQAGGPGDEQFF. The CDR3 nucleotides read TGCAGTGCTCAAGCGGGAGGGCCGGGCGATGAGCAGTTCTTC.

V is TRBV5-1 and J is TRBJ2-7; 7 nucleotides agree with TRBD1. The germline V gene encodes CDR1 SGHRS and CDR2 YFSETQ. Unmatched junction bases numbered 9, after V lost 4 bases and J lost 5 bases. The CDR3 covers 14 residues. CDR3 sequence: CASSLGQPLDEQYF. The CDR3 bases are TGCGCCAGCAGCCTGGGACAGCCCCTGGACGAGCAGTACTTC.